These 19 T cell receptor beta chains originate from one sample sequenced in a study of blood T cell repertoires in COVID-19. Using immunoSEQ multiplex PCR, the repertoire was profiled, and TCRdb retains in-frame clones only, with some absent. The sample contains about 310,000 clones, roughly nine tenths of which appear only once. The sample comprised PBMCs or T cells enriched from blood (not recorded which). The receptor source for this set is a woman aged 30 to 39 who had recovered from COVID-19.

This clone was seen just once. This chain uses TRBV5-1 with TRBJ2-1; weak D call: TRBD2 (5 bases). CDR1 is SGHRS, CDR2 YFSETQ, per germline. V shed 3 bases and J shed 0 bases, with 10 bases lying between them. This CDR3 spans 15 amino acids. CDR3 DNA: TGCGCCAGCAGCTACGGGATGCTCTCCTACAATGAGCAGTTCTTC. Translated: CASSYGMLSYNEQFF.

The rearrangement joins TRBV2 to TRBJ1-5; tentative D call: TRBD1 (5 bases). This CDR3 region has 15 residues. Germline CDR1 reads SNHLY; CDR2 reads FYNNEI. V was cut by 6 bases and J by 0 bases, with 12 bases left in between. The CDR3 sequence: CASSAQGNSNQPQHF. The CDR3 coding sequence is TGTGCCAGCAGCGCCCAGGGTAATAGCAATCAGCCCCAGCATTTT.

The chain recombines TRBV27 with TRBJ1-2, with D possibly matching TRBD1 (6 bases). Deletions cut 2 bases from V and 0 bases from J, with 10 bases between. This CDR3 contains 15 residues. Germline V gene lookup returns CDR1 MNHEY and CDR2 SMNVEV (reference sequence). The CDR3 nucleotides read TGTGCCAGCAGTTTACGAGGGGGGGCTAACTATGGCTACACCTTC. It specifies CASSLRGGANYGYTF.

This clone was seen just once. This chain joins TRBV18 and TRBJ2-3; 7 nucleotides match TRBD1. The germline gives CDR1 KGHSH, CDR2 LQKENI. This CDR3 is 15 amino acids long. The junction had 4 bases not matched to a gene; V was cut back by 4 bases and J by 0 bases. The CDR3 DNA follows: TGTGCCAGCTCACGCGACAGGGAGAGCACAGATACGCAGTATTTT. This encodes CASSRDRESTDTQYF. The whole variable domain, filled in from reference TRBV18 and TRBJ2-3, reads NAGVMQNPRHLVRRRGQEARLRCSPMKGHSHVYWYRQLPEEGLKFMVYLQKENIIDESGMPKERFSAEFPKEGPSILRIQQVVRGDSAAYFCASSRDRESTDTQYFGPGTRLTVL.

The rearrangement joins TRBV19 to TRBJ2-4, with TRBD2 as a possible D gene (6 bases). CDR1 is LNHDA and CDR2 is SQIVND in the germline V gene (reference sequence). This CDR3 contains 16 residues. Trimming removed 0 bases from V and 0 bases from J, with 9 bases in between. This CDR3 reads CASSIEEGVAKNIQYF. DNA of the CDR3: TGTGCCAGTAGTATAGAGGAGGGAGTAGCCAAAAACATTCAGTACTTC.

The V call is TRBV3-1 (or the pseudogene TRBV3-2), the J call TRBJ1-4; 8 bases agree with TRBD1. The germline V gene has CDR1 LGHDT and CDR2 YNNKEL (reference sequence). The CDR3 loop spans 15 amino acids. The junction had 4 bases not matched to a gene; V was cut back by 2 bases and J by 5 bases. The chain's CDR3 is CASSQQQGGNEKLFF. The CDR3 DNA is TGTGCCAGCAGCCAACAACAGGGGGGGAATGAAAAACTGTTTTTT.

J is TRBJ2-1 and V is TRBV27; D perhaps matches TRBD2 (6 bases). Germline CDR1 is MNHEY and CDR2 is SMNVEV (reference sequence). This CDR3 comprises 16 residues. Trimming took off 4 bases at V and 3 bases at J, with 16 bases between the two ends. In DNA, the CDR3 is TGTGCCAGCAGTTCCCGCGGAGGGAGACACTACAATGAGCAGTTCTTC. This encodes CASSSRGGRHYNEQFF.

The chain uses TRBV27 and TRBJ2-6; D possibly corresponds to TRBD2 (6 bases). V was cut by 10 bases and J by 2 bases, with 21 bases left in between. Germline CDR1 and CDR2: MNHEY and SMNVEV (reference sequence). This CDR3 is 17 amino acids long. Here the CDR3 reads CATGREFRVPGANVLTF. The CDR3 DNA reads TGTGCCACCGGCCGGGAGTTCCGTGTCCCTGGGGCCAACGTCCTGACTTTC.

The CDR3 spells CASTTGQHGAEAFF. In DNA, the CDR3 is TGTGCCAGTACGACAGGGCAACATGGGGCTGAAGCTTTCTTT. This chain joins TRBV19 and TRBJ1-1; 7 nucleotides line up with TRBD1. From germline, CDR1 is LNHDA and CDR2 SQIVND (reference sequence). The CDR3 consists of 14 residues. V dropped 7 bases and J dropped 6; count of bases not matched to a gene: 11.

The V gene is TRBV7-2, the J gene TRBJ2-1; 8 bases are a match to TRBD2. The length of the CDR3 is 14 residues. Germline values: CDR1 SGHTA, CDR2 FQGNSA. V shed 2 bases, J shed 9 bases, and the junction held 6 bases outside the gene matches. The CDR3 here is CASSLRPGGLEQFF. CDR3 in DNA: TGTGCCAGCAGCTTACGTCCGGGAGGGCTTGAGCAGTTCTTC.

In DNA form, the CDR3 reads TGCAGCGTTGAAGTGGGGCGGGGGAAAATGGTCAACGAGCAGTACTTC. Translation gives CSVEVGRGKMVNEQYF. V usage is TRBV29-1 and J usage is TRBJ2-7, with 7 bases lining up with TRBD2. The J segment lost 5 bases and the V segment lost 1 base, leaving 14 bases of the junction unmatched. This CDR3 is built from 16 residues. Germline V gene data show CDR1 as SQVTM and CDR2 as ANQGSEA.

The V gene is TRBV30, the J gene TRBJ2-6; 8 bases are shared with TRBD1. V lost 1 base to trimming and J lost 0 bases; unmatched junction nucleotides: 5. The CDR3 runs to 17 residues. Germline CDR1 reads GTSNPN; CDR2 reads SVGIG (reference sequence). The CDR3 DNA reads as TGTGCCTGGAGTGCCTATGACAGGGGCTCTGGGGCCAACGTCCTGACTTTC. Translation: CAWSAYDRGSGANVLTF.

The chain joins TRBV7-6 to TRBJ2-7; 8 bases map to TRBD2. Germline V gene data show CDR1 as SGHVS and CDR2 as FNYEAQ. V was clipped by 4 bases and J by 0 bases; unmatched bases: 14. The CDR3 length is 18 residues. The CDR3 coding sequence is TGTGCCAGCAGCTCCACATTCGGGGGGGACACCCCCTCCTACGAGCAGTACTTC. This encodes CASSSTFGGDTPSYEQYF. Filled out from reference TRBV7-6 and TRBJ2-7, the complete variable domain reads GAGVSQSPRYKVTKRGQDVALRCDPISGHVSLYWYRQALGQGPEFLTYFNYEAQQDKSGLPNDRFSAERPEGSISTLTIQRTEQRDSAMYRCASSSTFGGDTPSYEQYFGPGTRLTVT.

This clone was detected only once. The chain uses TRBV6-6 and TRBJ1-5; 8 bases map to TRBD1. J gave up 4 bases and V 4 bases, and 6 bases lay outside the gene matches. CDR3 length: 15 residues. In germline, CDR1 is MNHNY, CDR2 SVGAGI (reference sequence). The CDR3 loop is CASSSSGGENQPQHF. DNA of the CDR3: TGTGCCAGCAGTTCCTCAGGGGGCGAAAATCAGCCCCAGCATTTT.

This chain connects TRBV23-1 to TRBJ1-3; D possibly corresponds to TRBD1 (6 bases). TRBV23-1 is assigned to the ORF class and has an uncertain function. The V and J ends lost 6 bases and 2 bases respectively, with 14 bases between them. CDR3 size: 15 residues. As DNA, the CDR3 is TGCGCCAGCAGCCAAAATGACAGGACTGGAAACACCATATATTTT. Its translation is CASSQNDRTGNTIYF.

The J gene is TRBJ2-7, the V gene TRBV18; D might be TRBD2 (6 bases). The CDR3 runs 14 residues. CDR1 KGHSH and CDR2 LQKENI come from the germline V gene. Deletions cut 6 bases from V and 3 bases from J, with 15 bases between. This CDR3 reads CASSGLGEDYEQYF. The CDR3 coding sequence is TGTGCCAGCTCCGGATTGGGGGAGGACTACGAGCAGTACTTC.

The chain is built from TRBV18 and TRBJ1-1; TRBD1 matches 7 bases. V was pared by 2 bases and J by 0 bases, with 0 bases of the junction left unmatched. The V gene's germline CDR1 is KGHSH and CDR2 LQKENI. The length of the CDR3 is 14 residues. The CDR3 region has the DNA TGTGCCAGCTCACCAGACAGGGTGAACACTGAAGCTTTCTTT. Residues: CASSPDRVNTEAFF.

This chain connects TRBV10-3 to TRBJ2-7, with TRBD2 identical over 14 bases. The length of the CDR3 is 14 residues. The germline V gene has CDR1 ENHRY and CDR2 SYGVKD. J was trimmed by 4 bases and V by 9 bases; bases with no gene match: 5. CDR3 DNA: TGTGCCATTGGGACTAGCGGGGGAATTTACGAGCAGTACTTC. This translates into CAIGTSGGIYEQYF.

The chain is built from TRBV29-1 and TRBJ2-1; D is perhaps TRBD2 (6 bases). This CDR3 has 15 residues. Deletions cut 4 bases from V and 7 bases from J, with 20 bases between. Germline V gene data show CDR1 as SQVTM and CDR2 as ANQGSEA. The CDR3 region is CSVVGLAILVNEQFF. Written as DNA, the CDR3 is TGCAGCGTTGTTGGCCTAGCGATCCTGGTGAATGAGCAGTTCTTC.